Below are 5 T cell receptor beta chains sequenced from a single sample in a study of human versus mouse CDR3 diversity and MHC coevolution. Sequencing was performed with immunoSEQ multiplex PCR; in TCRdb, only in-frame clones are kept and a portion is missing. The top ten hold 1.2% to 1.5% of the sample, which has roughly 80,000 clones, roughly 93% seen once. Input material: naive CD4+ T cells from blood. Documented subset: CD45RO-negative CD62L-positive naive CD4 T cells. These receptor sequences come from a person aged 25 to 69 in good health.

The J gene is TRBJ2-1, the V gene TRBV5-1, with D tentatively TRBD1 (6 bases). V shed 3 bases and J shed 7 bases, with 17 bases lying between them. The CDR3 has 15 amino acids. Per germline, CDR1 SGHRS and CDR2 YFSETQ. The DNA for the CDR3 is TGCGCCAGCAGCTCTGATAGGGGGACGCGGAATGAGCAGTTCTTC. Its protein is CASSSDRGTRNEQFF.

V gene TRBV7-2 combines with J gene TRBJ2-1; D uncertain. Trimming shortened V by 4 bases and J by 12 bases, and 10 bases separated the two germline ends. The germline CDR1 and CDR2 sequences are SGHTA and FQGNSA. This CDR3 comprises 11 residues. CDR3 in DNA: TGTGCCAGCAGCTCAGGCCCGCGGCAGTTCTTC. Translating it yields CASSSGPRQFF.

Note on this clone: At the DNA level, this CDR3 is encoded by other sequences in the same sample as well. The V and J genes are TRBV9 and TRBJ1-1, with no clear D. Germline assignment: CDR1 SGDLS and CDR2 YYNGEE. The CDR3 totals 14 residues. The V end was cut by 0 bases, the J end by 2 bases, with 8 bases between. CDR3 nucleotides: TGTGCCAGCAGCGTAGTCACGGGTAACACTGAAGCTTTCTTT. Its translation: CASSVVTGNTEAFF.

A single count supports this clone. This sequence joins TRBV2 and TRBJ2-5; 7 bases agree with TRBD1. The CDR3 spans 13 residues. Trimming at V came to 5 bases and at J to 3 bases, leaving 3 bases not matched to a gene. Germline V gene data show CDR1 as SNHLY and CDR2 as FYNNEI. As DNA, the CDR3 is TGTGCCAGCAGTACACAGGGGAAAGAGACCCAGTACTTC. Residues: CASSTQGKETQYF.

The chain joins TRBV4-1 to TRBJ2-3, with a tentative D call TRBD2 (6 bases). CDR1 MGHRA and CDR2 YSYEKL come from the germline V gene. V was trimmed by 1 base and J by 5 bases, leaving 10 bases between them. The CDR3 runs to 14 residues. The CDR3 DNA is TGCGCCAGCAGCCAAGGACGGGGACTAGATACGCAGTATTTT. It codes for CASSQGRGLDTQYF.